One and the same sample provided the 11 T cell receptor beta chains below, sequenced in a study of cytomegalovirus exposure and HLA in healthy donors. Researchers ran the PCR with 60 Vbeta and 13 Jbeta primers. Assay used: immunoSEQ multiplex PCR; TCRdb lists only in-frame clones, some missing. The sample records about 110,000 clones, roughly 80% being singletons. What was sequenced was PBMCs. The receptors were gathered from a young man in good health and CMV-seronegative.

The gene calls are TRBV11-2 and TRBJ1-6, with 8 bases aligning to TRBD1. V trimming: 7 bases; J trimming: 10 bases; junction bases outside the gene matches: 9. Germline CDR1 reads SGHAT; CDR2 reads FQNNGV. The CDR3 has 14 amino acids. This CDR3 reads CASTRGQDGSPLHF. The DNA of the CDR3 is TGTGCCAGCACTCGGGGACAGGACGGCTCACCCCTCCACTTT. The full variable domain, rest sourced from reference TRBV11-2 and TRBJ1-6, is EAGVAQSPRYKIIEKRQSVAFWCNPISGHATLYWYQQILGQGPKLLIQFQNNGVVDDSQLPKDRFSAERLKGVDSTLKIQPAKLEDSAVYLCASTRGQDGSPLHFGNGTRLTVT.

The CDR3 sequence is CASMGLRTWYF. In DNA form, the CDR3 reads TGTGCCAGCATGGGCTTGAGGACTTGGTACTTC. The genes are TRBV2 and TRBJ2-7; tentatively, D is TRBD2 (5 bases). The CDR3 is 11 residues long. Trimming took off 7 bases at V and 12 bases at J, with 16 bases between the two ends. Germline assignment: CDR1 SNHLY and CDR2 FYNNEI.

Here the CDR3 DNA reads TGTGCCAGCAGTGACCCGACAGGGAGCCAGCCCCAGCATTTT. Translated, it gives CASSDPTGSQPQHF. The J gene is TRBJ1-5, the V gene TRBV6-1, with TRBD1 identical over 7 bases. Germline V gene data show CDR1 as MNHNS and CDR2 as SASEGT. V shed 3 bases and J 7 bases; nucleotides not matched to a gene: 6. The CDR3 runs to 14 residues.

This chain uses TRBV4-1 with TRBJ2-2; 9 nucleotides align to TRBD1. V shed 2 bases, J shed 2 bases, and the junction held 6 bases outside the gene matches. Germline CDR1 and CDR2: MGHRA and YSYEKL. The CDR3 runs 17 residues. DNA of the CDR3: TGCGCCAGCAGCCAACGATCGGACAGGGGCAACACCGGGGAGCTGTTTTTT. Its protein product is CASSQRSDRGNTGELFF.

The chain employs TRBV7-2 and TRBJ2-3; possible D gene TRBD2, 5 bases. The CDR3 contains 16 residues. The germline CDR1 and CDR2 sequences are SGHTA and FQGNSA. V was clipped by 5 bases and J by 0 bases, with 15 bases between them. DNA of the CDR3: TGTGCCAGCAGCCGGGGATCGACCGCTAGCACAGATACGCAGTATTTT. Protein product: CASSRGSTASTDTQYF. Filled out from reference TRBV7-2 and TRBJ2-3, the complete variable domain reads GAGVSQSPSNKVTEKGKDVELRCDPISGHTALYWYRQSLGQGLEFLIYFQGNSAPDKSGLPSDRFSAERTGGSVSTLTIQRTQQEDSAVYLCASSRGSTASTDTQYFGPGTRLTVL.

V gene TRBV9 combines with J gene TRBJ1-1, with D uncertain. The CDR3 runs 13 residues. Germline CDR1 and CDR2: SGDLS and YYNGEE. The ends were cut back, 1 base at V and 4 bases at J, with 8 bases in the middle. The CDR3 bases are TGTGCCAGCAGCGTAACTGAAAGCACTGAAGCTTTCTTT. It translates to CASSVTESTEAFF.

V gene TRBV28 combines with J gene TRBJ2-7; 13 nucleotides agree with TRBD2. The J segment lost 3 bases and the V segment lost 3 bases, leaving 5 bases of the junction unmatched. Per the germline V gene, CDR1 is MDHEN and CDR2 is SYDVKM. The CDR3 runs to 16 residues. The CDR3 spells CASSFHTSGGDYEQYF. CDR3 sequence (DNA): TGTGCCAGCAGTTTTCACACTAGCGGGGGGGACTACGAGCAGTACTTC.

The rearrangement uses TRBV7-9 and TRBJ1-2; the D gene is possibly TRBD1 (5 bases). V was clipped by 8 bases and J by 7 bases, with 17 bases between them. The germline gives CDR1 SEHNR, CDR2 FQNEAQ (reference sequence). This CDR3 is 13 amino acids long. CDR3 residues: CASGSAGFRGYTF. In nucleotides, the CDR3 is TGTGCCAGCGGGTCGGCAGGGTTTCGTGGCTACACCTTC. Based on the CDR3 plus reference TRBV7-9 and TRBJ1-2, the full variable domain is DTGVSQNPRHKITKRGQNVTFRCDPISEHNRLYWYRQTLGQGPEFLTYFQNEAQLEKSRLLSDRFSAERPKGSFSTLEIQRTEQGDSAMYLCASGSAGFRGYTFGSGTRLTVV.

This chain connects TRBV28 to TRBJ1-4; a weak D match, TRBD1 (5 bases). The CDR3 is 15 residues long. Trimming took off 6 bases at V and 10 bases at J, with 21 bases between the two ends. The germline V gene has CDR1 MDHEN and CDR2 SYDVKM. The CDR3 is CASRPTPGVGAKLFF. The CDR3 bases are TGTGCCAGCAGACCTACTCCGGGGGTTGGTGCAAAACTGTTTTTT.

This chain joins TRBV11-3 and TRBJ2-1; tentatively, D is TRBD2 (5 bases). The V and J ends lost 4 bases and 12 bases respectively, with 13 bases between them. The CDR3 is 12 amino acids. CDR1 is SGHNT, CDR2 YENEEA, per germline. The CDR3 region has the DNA TGTGCCAGCAGCTCCTACTCAGGAGGGCAGTTCTTC. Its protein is CASSSYSGGQFF.

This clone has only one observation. The DNA of the CDR3 is TGTGCCAGCAGGACGGCGGGAGGGCCGTTCGAGCAGTACTTC. It codes for CASRTAGGPFEQYF. The rearrangement links TRBV13 to TRBJ2-7; 9 bases are shared with TRBD2. The CDR3 runs to 14 residues. CDR1 PRHDT and CDR2 FYEKMQ come from the germline V gene (reference sequence). The V gene end was trimmed by 6 bases and the J gene end by 6 bases; junction bases not matched to a gene: 9.